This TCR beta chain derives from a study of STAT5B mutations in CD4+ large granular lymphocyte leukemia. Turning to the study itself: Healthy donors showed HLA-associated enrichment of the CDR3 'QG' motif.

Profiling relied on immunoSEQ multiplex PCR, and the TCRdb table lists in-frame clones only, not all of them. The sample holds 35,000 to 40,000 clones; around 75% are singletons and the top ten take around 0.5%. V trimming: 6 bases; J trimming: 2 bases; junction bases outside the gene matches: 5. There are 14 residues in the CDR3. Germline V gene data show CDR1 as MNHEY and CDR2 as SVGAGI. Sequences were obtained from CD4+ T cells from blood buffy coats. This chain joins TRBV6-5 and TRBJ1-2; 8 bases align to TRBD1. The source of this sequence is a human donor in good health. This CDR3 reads CASSLDRGNYGYTF. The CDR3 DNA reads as TGTGCCAGCAGCCTCGACAGGGGCAACTATGGCTACACCTTC.